The 8 T cell receptor beta chains below come from one sample, sequenced in a study of shared clonotypes between healthy human individuals. Libraries were prepared by immunoSEQ multiplex PCR; TCRdb keeps only in-frame clonotypes and omits some of them. The repertoire holds over a million clones, with approximately 98.5% as singletons. The specimen was naive CD4+ T cells sorted from blood. Subset denoted: CD45RA+ positively selected. These receptors originate from a man younger than 45 in good health.

The chain links TRBV25-1 to TRBJ1-5, with unresolved D. The V gene lost 3 bases and the J gene lost 5 bases, with 5 bases spanning the gap. The CDR3 runs to 12 residues. Germline V lookup: CDR1 MGHDK, CDR2 SYGVNS. CDR3 region: CASSDGDQPQHF. The CDR3 nucleotides read TGTGCCAGCAGTGATGGGGATCAGCCCCAGCATTTT.

The table lists this clone with a count of one. The chain links TRBV5-5 to TRBJ2-6; no clear D gene. The germline gives CDR1 SGHKS, CDR2 YYEKEE (reference sequence). The length of the CDR3 is 13 residues. Between the trimmed V and J ends, which lost 6 bases and 2 bases, there was a span of 6 bases. This chain's CDR3 is CASKNTGANVLTF. The CDR3, as DNA: TGTGCCAGCAAAAATACTGGGGCCAACGTCCTGACTTTC.

This chain connects TRBV19 to TRBJ2-1, with a possible D match to TRBD2 (6 bases). Germline V gene data show CDR1 as LNHDA and CDR2 as SQIVND (reference sequence). Trimming left V 2 bases short and J 8 bases short, with 16 bases between. The CDR3 consists of 15 residues. The CDR3, as DNA: TGTGCCAGTAGTATACTGAGGGAGGCAACACATGAGCAGTTCTTC. This sequence encodes CASSILREATHEQFF.

The chain is built from TRBV11-3 and TRBJ2-1; 14 bases map to TRBD2. V lost 0 bases and J lost 5; bases outside the gene matches: 9. Per the germline V gene, CDR1 is SGHNT and CDR2 is YENEEA. The CDR3 covers 19 residues. The CDR3, as DNA: TGTGCCAGCAGCTTAGAAGGGACTAGCGGGAGTCTTGTTAACAATGAGCAGTTCTTC. Residues: CASSLEGTSGSLVNNEQFF.

V usage is TRBV5-1 and J usage is TRBJ2-1; tentatively, D is TRBD1 (6 bases). V gave up 0 bases and J gave up 7 bases, with 14 bases separating them. Germline assignment: CDR1 SGHRS and CDR2 YFSETQ. This CDR3 spans 15 amino acids. Written as DNA, the CDR3 is TGCGCCAGCAGCTTGGCAGCAGGGGTGGAGAATGAGCAGTTCTTC. The encoded protein is CASSLAAGVENEQFF.

V gene TRBV5-4 combines with J gene TRBJ1-1; D possibly corresponds to TRBD1 (6 bases). From germline, CDR1 is SGHNT and CDR2 YYREEE (reference sequence). V shed 4 bases and J shed 5 bases, with 12 bases lying between them. This CDR3 region has 13 residues. DNA of the CDR3: TGTGCCAGCAGCCTGGACAGCTGGACTGAAGCTTTCTTT. Its protein product is CASSLDSWTEAFF.

The chain employs TRBV2 and TRBJ2-7, with TRBD1 matching 7 bases. CDR3 length: 13 residues. V shed 5 bases, J shed 4 bases, and the junction held 5 bases outside the gene matches. Germline values: CDR1 SNHLY, CDR2 FYNNEI. CDR3 bases: TGTGCCAGCAGTCTCGAGACAGGGTACGAGCAGTACTTC. The encoded protein is CASSLETGYEQYF. The variable domain in full, completed from reference TRBV2 and TRBJ2-7, reads EPEVTQTPSHQVTQMGQEVILRCVPISNHLYFYWYRQILGQKVEFLVSFYNNEISEKSEIFDDQFSVERPDGSNFTLKIRSTKLEDSAMYFCASSLETGYEQYFGPGTRLTVT.

DNA of the CDR3: TGCAGCGTTGCGCCTAGCGGCTATCCCACAGATACGCAGTATTTT. As protein: CSVAPSGYPTDTQYF. V is TRBV29-1 and J is TRBJ2-3; 7 bases are a match to TRBD2. The J segment lost 2 bases and the V segment lost 4 bases, leaving 9 bases of the junction unmatched. The germline V gene has CDR1 SQVTM and CDR2 ANQGSEA. The CDR3 is made up of 15 amino acids.